The TCR beta chain described here comes from a study of cytomegalovirus exposure and HLA in healthy donors (dated by TCRdb to 2016 to 2017). Study-wide context: A later analysis indicated that the 120 validation repertoires were generated on the platform also employed for the roughly 720 repertoires of the first cohort. High-throughput TCR immunosequencing, statistical association of individual TCRs with disease status, and machine learning were combined to predict cytomegalovirus infection status. The study aimed to test whether signatures of past pathogen exposure could be identified by cataloging public T cell receptors. Besides the first cohort of under 700 subjects, a separate validation cohort made up of over 95 different subjects was used. On the study overall, not on this receptor specifically: Subsequent analysis determined that TCRs grouped into clusters in the first cohort also showed a tendency toward co-occurrence across the roughly 120 validation repertoires, and roughly 95% of cluster scores exceeded 0. A later analysis had no HLA typing for the validation cohort, so co-occurrence there was scored across all 130 or so repertoires. While some public TCRs were present in many individuals, most TCR sequences turned up only very rarely across donors. The classifier was reported to diagnose cytomegalovirus status with high specificity and sensitivity in both the original cohort and the validation cohort. A few of the identified cytomegalovirus-associated TCR beta chains were confirmed in vitro to be specific for cytomegalovirus antigens. It was suggested by the authors that the approach could potentially be generalized to other disease states and immunological phenotypes. A total of 150 to 200 TCR beta chains were listed by the study as associated with cytomegalovirus.

Donors formed part of the validation cohort, which comprised about 130 subjects and was distinct from the first cohort of under 800 subjects. Cut back by 4 bases and 4 bases, the V and J ends lie 18 bases apart. The CDR3 contains 15 residues, cysteine and phenylalanine counted. Only CDR3 DNA remains: 45 bases, in frame from the first base. The CDR1 and CDR2 encoded by the germline V gene are SGDLS and YYNGEE. Details on this clone: Its antigen is unknown. No much larger clone is present one base from it, and per-base qualities are unavailable.

The library was produced with the immunoSEQ multiplex PCR assay. In the authors' own workflow: A statistical classification framework was built for diagnosing cytomegalovirus status from the catalog of TCR beta chain sequences. The immuneACCESS repertoire file appears here via TCRdb, limited to in-frame rearrangements. These files lack a portion of the clones; in checked studies, under half of the deficit traces to unresolved V genes, and the cause of the others is not known. The V and J calls and clone size come from that table; D and trimming were worked out from the DNA. This sample comprises about 350,000 clones, about 90% of them detected only once. Approximately 1.1% of the sample is taken by the ten largest.

This receptor was identified in a woman aged 30 to 39 in good health and CMV-seropositive. This receptor chain uses TRBV9 and TRBJ2-7; perhaps TRBD2 is the D gene, with 6 bases matching. Sample: PBMCs. The sequenced DNA: TGTGCCAGCAGCCCCCGGGGTAGCGGCCCTTACGAGCAGTACTTC. It specifies CASSPRGSGPYEQYF.